The 32 T cell receptor beta chains presented below share a single source sample, sequenced in a study of blood T cell repertoires in COVID-19. The table came from immunoSEQ multiplex PCR; TCRdb's copy has only in-frame clones and leaves some out. Counted here are 150,000 to 200,000 clones, roughly 87% occurring once; the ten biggest clones make up 5%. Sequencing was performed on peripheral blood. The receptor set was obtained from a human donor in a cohort sampled during active COVID-19.

The CDR3 nucleotides read TGTGCCTGGAGCCAAAAGGGGGCCCAAGAGACCCAGTACTTC. This sequence encodes CAWSQKGAQETQYF. The chain employs TRBV30 and TRBJ2-5, with 7 bases lining up with TRBD1. V lost 3 bases and J lost 1; bases outside the gene matches: 5. Germline V gives CDR1 GTSNPN, CDR2 SVGIG (reference sequence). The CDR3 consists of 14 residues.

This clone was seen once. This chain links TRBV2 with TRBJ2-7, with 9 bases fitting TRBD1. In germline, CDR1 is SNHLY, CDR2 FYNNEI. Trimming at V came to 3 bases and at J to 4 bases, leaving 7 bases not matched to a gene. The CDR3 spans 15 residues. CDR3 nucleotide sequence: TGTGCCAGCAGTGATGTCGGGACAGGGATTTACGAGCAGTACTTC. Amino acids: CASSDVGTGIYEQYF.

This sequence joins TRBV30 and TRBJ1-2, with D possibly matching TRBD1 (6 bases). Trimming took off 0 bases at V and 7 bases at J, with 15 bases between the two ends. There are 14 residues in the CDR3. The germline V gene has CDR1 GTSNPN and CDR2 SVGIG (reference sequence). CDR3 nucleotide sequence: TGTGCCTGGAGTGTAATCTCCGGACAGAGTGGCTACACCTTC. This sequence encodes CAWSVISGQSGYTF.

This rearrangement joins TRBV10-3 to TRBJ2-7, with 9 bases lining up with TRBD1. The CDR3 totals 14 residues. The germline CDR1 and CDR2 sequences are ENHRY and SYGVKD. Trimming cost V 7 bases and J 0 bases; bases outside gene matches: 4. This chain's CDR3 is CAIKTGGPSYEQYF. The DNA of the CDR3 is TGTGCCATCAAAACAGGGGGCCCCTCCTACGAGCAGTACTTC.

The CDR3 spells CASSFQSGGTRTDTQYF. The DNA for the CDR3 is TGTGCCAGCAGTTTCCAATCTGGGGGGACTCGCACAGATACGCAGTATTTT. The chain has TRBV28 and TRBJ2-3, with a possible D match to TRBD2 (6 bases). Trimming took off 3 bases at V and 1 base at J, with 17 bases between the two ends. The CDR3 has 17 amino acids. CDR1 MDHEN and CDR2 SYDVKM come from the germline V gene.

The chain uses TRBV20-1 and TRBJ2-3; D not resolved. The CDR3 extends over 11 amino acids. Germline lookup yields CDR1 DFQATT and CDR2 SNEGSKA (reference sequence). The V end was cut by 8 bases, the J end by 4 bases, with 10 bases between. The chain's CDR3 is CSRRRADTQYF. The CDR3 coding sequence is TGCAGTCGTCGACGGGCAGATACGCAGTATTTT.

J is TRBJ2-5 and V is TRBV6-5; 7 bases are a match to TRBD2. With V trimmed by 2 bases and J by 5 bases, 8 bases remained unmatched. This CDR3 region has 15 residues. Germline V gives CDR1 MNHEY, CDR2 SVGAGI. This chain's CDR3 is CASSYGASGGETQYF. The CDR3 DNA reads TGTGCCAGCAGTTACGGGGCTAGCGGAGGGGAGACCCAGTACTTC.

The chain couples TRBV30 to TRBJ1-5, with 7 bases identical to TRBD1. This CDR3 has 15 amino acids. The germline V gene encodes CDR1 GTSNPN and CDR2 SVGIG (reference sequence). The V segment lost 4 bases and the J segment 3 bases; nucleotides outside the gene matches: 9. Here the CDR3 reads CAWNLGQAFNQPQHF. DNA for the CDR3: TGTGCCTGGAACCTCGGACAGGCTTTCAATCAGCCCCAGCATTTT. The whole variable domain, remainder taken from reference TRBV30 and TRBJ1-5, is SQTIHQWPATLVQPVGSPLSLECTVEGTSNPNLYWYRQAAGRGLQLLFYSVGIGQISSEVPQNLSASRPQDRQFILSSKKLLLSDSGFYLCAWNLGQAFNQPQHFGDGTRLSIL.

This clone was seen a handful of times. Other nucleotide sequences in the sample specify the same CDR3. The chain carries TRBV7-9 and TRBJ2-5; D is unclear. The V gene lost 3 bases and the J gene lost 5 bases, with 4 bases spanning the gap. The CDR3 is 11 amino acids. Germline assignment: CDR1 SEHNR and CDR2 FQNEAQ (reference sequence). For the CDR3, the DNA is TGTGCCAGCAGCTTTGGCGAGACCCAGTACTTC. Its protein product is CASSFGETQYF.

This chain uses TRBV16 with TRBJ2-3; tentative D call: TRBD1 (6 bases). V was pared by 0 bases and J by 0 bases, with 19 bases between. This CDR3 spans 19 amino acids. Germline CDR1 reads KGHSY; CDR2 reads FQNENV. In nucleotides, the CDR3 is TGTGCCAGCAGCCAATCTGACAGGAGGCGAACTTTTAGCACAGATACGCAGTATTTT. Translation gives CASSQSDRRRTFSTDTQYF.

The rearrangement joins TRBV6-5 to TRBJ1-5; 7 nucleotides align to TRBD1. The V segment lost 5 bases and the J segment 6 bases; nucleotides outside the gene matches: 10. Germline lookup yields CDR1 MNHEY and CDR2 SVGAGI. The CDR3 contains 15 residues. CDR3: CASSMTRQGGQPQHF. Written as DNA, the CDR3 is TGTGCCAGCAGTATGACAAGGCAGGGGGGTCAGCCCCAGCATTTT.

For this clone: Mismatch with germline at one junction end may stem from a read error. This chain connects TRBV6-1 to TRBJ2-7, with 8 nucleotides matching TRBD1. The germline V gene encodes CDR1 MNHNS and CDR2 SASEGT. The CDR3 is 15 residues long. The CDR3 sequence is CASSEAWTGRDEQYF. Here the CDR3 DNA reads TGTGCCAGCAGCGAAGCGTGGACAGGGCGCGACGAGCAGTACTTC.

The chain has TRBV30 and TRBJ2-3; 7 bases are shared with TRBD2. Germline V lookup: CDR1 GTSNPN, CDR2 SVGIG (reference sequence). The CDR3 spans 16 residues. V gave up 0 bases and J gave up 6 bases; unmatched junction bases: 12. The CDR3 is CAWSVGTGGSSDTQYF. The CDR3 DNA follows: TGTGCCTGGAGTGTTGGTACGGGGGGATCCTCCGATACGCAGTATTTT.

The chain combines TRBV29-1 with TRBJ2-5; 10 positions agree with TRBD2. The CDR3 is made up of 14 amino acids. CDR1 SQVTM and CDR2 ANQGSEA come from the germline V gene. V was pared by 7 bases and J by 2 bases, with 7 bases of the junction left unmatched. The CDR3 is CSAGTSVLQETQYF. CDR3 DNA sequence: TGCAGCGCCGGGACTAGCGTTCTTCAAGAGACCCAGTACTTC.

This clone was recorded a few times. This chain connects TRBV30 to TRBJ1-6, with D tentatively TRBD1 (6 bases). V was shortened by 4 bases and J by 5 bases, with 18 bases between the two germline ends. This CDR3 region has 16 residues. From germline, CDR1 is GTSNPN and CDR2 SVGIG (reference sequence). CDR3: CAWNSGSTGHNSPLHF. The CDR3 bases are TGTGCCTGGAATAGTGGTTCGACAGGTCATAATTCACCCCTCCACTTT.

The chain is built from TRBV6-5 and TRBJ1-1; 8 bases line up with TRBD1. V lost 4 bases, J lost 5 bases, and 3 bases stayed unmatched. Germline V gene lookup returns CDR1 MNHEY and CDR2 SVGAGI. The CDR3 contains 13 residues. Written as DNA, the CDR3 is TGTGCCAGCAGTTGGACAGGGCGAACTGAAGCTTTCTTT. Amino acid sequence: CASSWTGRTEAFF.

The chain has TRBV12-3 or TRBV12-4 and TRBJ1-2; D remains ambiguous. The V and J ends lost 4 bases and 5 bases respectively, with 11 bases between them. CDR3 length equals 13 residues. The CDR3 coding sequence is TGTGCCAGCAGTTCGGGCGGGCAGTATGGCTACACCTTC. Its protein product is CASSSGGQYGYTF.

The chain uses TRBV10-2 and TRBJ2-1; 8 nucleotides align to TRBD2. Germline CDR1 reads WSHSY; CDR2 reads SAAADI. V dropped 0 bases and J dropped 7; count of bases not matched to a gene: 11. The CDR3 totals 17 residues. CDR3 DNA: TGCGCCAGCAGTGAGTCCCCACAAGCGGGAGCGGGGAATGAGCAGTTCTTC. It specifies CASSESPQAGAGNEQFF.

The rearrangement links TRBV11-2 to TRBJ1-1, with D unresolved. CDR1 is SGHAT and CDR2 is FQNNGV in the germline V gene. Trimming pared 0 bases from V and 8 bases from J, leaving 13 bases between. The CDR3 length is 14 residues. For the CDR3, the DNA is TGTGCCAGCAGCTTAGATCCGGGGTCCAACGAAGCTTTCTTT. The encoded protein is CASSLDPGSNEAFF. Complete variable domain (other parts from reference TRBV11-2 and TRBJ1-1): EAGVAQSPRYKIIEKRQSVAFWCNPISGHATLYWYQQILGQGPKLLIQFQNNGVVDDSQLPKDRFSAERLKGVDSTLKIQPAKLEDSAVYLCASSLDPGSNEAFFGQGTRLTVV.

The V and J genes are TRBV9 and TRBJ2-7; TRBD2 matches 10 bases. J gave up 5 bases and V 5 bases, and 16 bases lay outside the gene matches. The CDR3 totals 17 residues. In germline, CDR1 is SGDLS, CDR2 YYNGEE. In DNA, the CDR3 is TGTGCCAGCAGTGACCCCTTAGCGGGGGGCGATTCGGACGAGCAGTACTTC. The encoded protein is CASSDPLAGGDSDEQYF.

The chain joins TRBV21-1 to TRBJ1-6. TRBV21-1 is marked as a pseudogene. The length of the CDR3 is 13 residues. Here the CDR3 reads CASPGGRNSPLHF. CDR3 coding DNA: TGTGCCAGCCCGGGGGGGAGGAATTCACCCCTCCACTTT.

This clone was seen only once. CDR3 region: CASSIAQGLAGGRGNEQFF. CDR3 DNA sequence: TGTGCCAGTAGTATAGCGCAAGGACTAGCGGGAGGCAGGGGCAATGAGCAGTTCTTC. V usage is TRBV19 and J usage is TRBJ2-1; 14 bases agree with TRBD2. The V gene's germline CDR1 is LNHDA and CDR2 SQIVND (reference sequence). Trimming took 1 base from V and 6 from J; bases not matched to a gene: 11. The CDR3 is 19 amino acids.

The rearrangement links TRBV19 to TRBJ2-2, with D possibly matching TRBD2 (6 bases). Germline values: CDR1 LNHDA, CDR2 SQIVND (reference sequence). The CDR3 is made up of 16 amino acids. Deletions cut 5 bases from V and 1 base from J, with 14 bases between. The CDR3 here is CASSPRGSLNTGELFF. The CDR3 nucleotides read TGTGCCAGTAGTCCGCGGGGAAGCCTGAACACCGGGGAGCTGTTTTTT.

The V and J genes are TRBV28 and TRBJ1-2; weak D call: TRBD1 (5 bases). The CDR3 has 15 residues. Germline CDR1 MDHEN, CDR2 SYDVKM. V was trimmed by 5 bases and J by 4 bases, leaving 17 bases between them. CDR3 amino acids: CASSPLSGLFYGYTF. CDR3 coding DNA: TGTGCCAGCAGTCCCTTATCGGGACTGTTCTATGGCTACACCTTC.

This clone appeared once. This sequence joins TRBV3-1 (or the pseudogene TRBV3-2) and TRBJ2-2, with 8 nucleotides matching TRBD1. The CDR3 loop spans 16 amino acids. Per the germline V gene, CDR1 is LGHDT and CDR2 is YNNKEL (reference sequence). V shed 3 bases, J shed 5 bases, and the junction held 8 bases outside the gene matches. CDR3 coding DNA: TGTGCCAGCAGCCAGCCGGGCAGGGGGCTTACCGGGGAGCTGTTTTTT. This gives the protein CASSQPGRGLTGELFF.

The V call is TRBV5-3, the J call TRBJ2-3; 8 nucleotides align to TRBD2. TRBV5-3 is treated as an ORF (open reading frame) with a function not yet certain. CDR3 length: 17 amino acids. The ends lost 0 bases at V and 2 bases at J; junction bases unmatched: 8. CDR3 sequence: CARSLGVSGDYTDTQYF. The CDR3 DNA reads TGTGCCAGAAGCTTGGGAGTTAGCGGGGACTACACAGATACGCAGTATTTT.

This clone was seen just once. The V and J genes are TRBV19 and TRBJ2-7, with 9 bases lining up with TRBD1. CDR1 is LNHDA and CDR2 is SQIVND in the germline V gene (reference sequence). CDR3 size: 16 residues. V lost 4 bases to trimming and J lost 4 bases; unmatched junction nucleotides: 11. The CDR3 nucleotides are TGTGCCAGTAGTAAGATCCTGGGACAGGGCGGGTACGAGCAGTACTTC. Its protein product is CASSKILGQGGYEQYF.

The chain has TRBV4-1 and TRBJ1-3; D possibly corresponds to TRBD1 (6 bases). V lost 0 bases to trimming and J lost 4 bases, with 13 bases between them. Germline assignment: CDR1 MGHRA and CDR2 YSYEKL. The CDR3 is 16 amino acids. The CDR3 is CASSQDFGTRGNTIYF. The CDR3 coding sequence is TGCGCCAGCAGCCAAGATTTTGGGACAAGGGGAAACACCATATATTTT.

The chain recombines TRBV27 with TRBJ2-2; D possibly corresponds to TRBD1 (8 bases). The CDR3 length is 15 residues. V was shortened by 6 bases and J by 5 bases, with 16 bases between the two germline ends. Per the germline V gene, CDR1 is MNHEY and CDR2 is SMNVEV (reference sequence). The CDR3 DNA follows: TGTGCCAGCAGCCGAACAGGGGGGGGAACCGGGGAGCTGTTTTTT. This codes for CASSRTGGGTGELFF.

The sample holds a few counts of this clone. This rearrangement joins TRBV7-3 to TRBJ2-1, with TRBD1 identical over 7 bases. V lost 3 bases and J lost 4; bases outside the gene matches: 6. The CDR3 is 15 amino acids. CDR1 is SGHTA and CDR2 is FQGTGA in the germline V gene. CDR3 nucleotide sequence: TGTGCCAGCAGCTTGGGGCAGGGGGTGTACAATGAGCAGTTCTTC. It is translated as CASSLGQGVYNEQFF.

The chain carries TRBV7-3 and TRBJ2-7; a possible D gene is TRBD1 (6 bases). The V gene's germline CDR1 is SGHTA and CDR2 FQGTGA. V gave up 4 bases and J gave up 8 bases, with 12 bases separating them. The CDR3 contains 12 residues. CDR3 amino acids: CASSSEQGKQYF. CDR3 nucleotides: TGTGCCAGCAGCTCCGAACAGGGAAAGCAGTACTTC.

This clone was detected once. The V call is TRBV9, the J call TRBJ2-2; maybe TRBD2 (6 bases). With 0 bases removed from V and 5 bases from J, the gap between germline ends came to 14 bases. Germline V CDR1 and CDR2: SGDLS, YYNGEE. This CDR3 has 16 residues. CDR3 region: CASSVAVVGGTGELFF. The CDR3 region has the DNA TGTGCCAGCAGCGTAGCAGTGGTCGGGGGTACCGGGGAGCTGTTTTTT.